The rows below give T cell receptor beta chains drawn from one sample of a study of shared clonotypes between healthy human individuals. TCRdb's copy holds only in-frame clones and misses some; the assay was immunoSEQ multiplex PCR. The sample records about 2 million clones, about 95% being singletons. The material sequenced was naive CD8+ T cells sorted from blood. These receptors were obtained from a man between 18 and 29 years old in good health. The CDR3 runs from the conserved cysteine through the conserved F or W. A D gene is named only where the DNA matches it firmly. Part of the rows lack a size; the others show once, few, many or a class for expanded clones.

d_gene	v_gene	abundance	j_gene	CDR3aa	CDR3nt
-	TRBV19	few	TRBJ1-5	CASREAVYSNQPQHF	TGTGCCAGTAGGGAGGCAGTGTATAGCAATCAGCCCCAGCATTTT
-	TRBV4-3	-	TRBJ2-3	CASSQGSGPDTQYF	TGCGCCAGCAGCCAAGGGTCAGGCCCAGATACGCAGTATTTT
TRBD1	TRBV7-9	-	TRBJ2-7	CASSSETGVPEQYF	TGTGCCAGCAGCTCCGAAACAGGGGTCCCCGAGCAGTACTTC
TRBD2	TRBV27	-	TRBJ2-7	CASSIDSGSRYEQYF	TGTGCCAGCAGTATCGATAGCGGGAGTCGCTACGAGCAGTACTTC
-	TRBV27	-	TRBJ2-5	CASSSGVGTQYF	TGTGCCAGCAGCTCGGGGGTTGGGACCCAGTACTTC
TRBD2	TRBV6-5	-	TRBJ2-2	CASSYLGEGTGELFF	TGTGCCAGCAGTTACTTGGGGGAGGGCACCGGGGAGCTGTTTTTT
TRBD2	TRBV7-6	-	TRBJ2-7	CASSPIGGSVEQYF	TGTGCCAGCAGCCCCATCGGGGGGAGCGTCGAGCAGTACTTC
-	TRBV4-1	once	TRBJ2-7	CASSQESGPASSYEQYF	TGCGCCAGCAGCCAAGAATCCGGGCCCGCTAGCTCCTACGAGCAGTACTTC
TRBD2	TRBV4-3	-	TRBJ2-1	CASSQDIGDYSYNEQFF	TGCGCCAGCAGCCAAGATATAGGGGACTACTCCTACAATGAGCAGTTCTTC
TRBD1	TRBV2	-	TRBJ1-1	CASSEGWDRSYTEAFF	TGTGCCAGCAGTGAAGGGTGGGACAGATCCTACACTGAAGCTTTCTTT
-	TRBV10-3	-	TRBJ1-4	CAISQDSYNEKLFF	TGTGCCATCAGTCAGGACAGCTATAATGAAAAACTGTTTTTT
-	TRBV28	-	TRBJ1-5	CASSFSQFSNQPQHF	TGTGCCAGCAGTTTTTCTCAGTTTAGCAATCAGCCCCAGCATTTT
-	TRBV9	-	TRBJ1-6	CASSVEQRQKDYNSPLHF	TGTGCCAGCAGCGTAGAGCAGCGGCAGAAGGATTATAATTCACCCCTCCACTTT
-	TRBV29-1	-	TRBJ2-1	CSVGWLPNEQFF	TGCAGCGTTGGGTGGTTGCCCAATGAGCAGTTCTTC
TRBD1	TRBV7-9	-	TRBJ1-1	CASSFTGTGVNTEAFF	TGTGCCAGCAGTTTTACCGGGACAGGGGTGAACACTGAAGCTTTCTTT
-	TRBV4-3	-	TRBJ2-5	CASSEKATGETQYF	TGCGCCAGCAGCGAAAAAGCTACAGGGGAGACCCAGTACTTC
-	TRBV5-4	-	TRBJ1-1	CASSLARTDTEAFF	TGTGCCAGCAGCTTGGCTCGAACGGACACTGAAGCTTTCTTT
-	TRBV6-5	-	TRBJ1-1	CASSYFPGNTEAFF	TGTGCCAGCAGTTACTTTCCAGGGAACACTGAAGCTTTCTTT
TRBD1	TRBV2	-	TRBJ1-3	CASRPDRGRNTIYF	TGTGCCAGCAGACCTGACAGGGGTCGAAACACCATATATTTT
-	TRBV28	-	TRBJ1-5	CASSSAPGYYNQPQHF	TGTGCCAGCAGTTCAGCCCCAGGTTACTACAATCAGCCCCAGCATTTT
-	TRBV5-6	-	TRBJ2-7	CASSLGVSYEQYF	TGTGCCAGCAGCCTTGGCGTATCCTACGAGCAGTACTTC
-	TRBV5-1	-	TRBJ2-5	CASSRAGETQYF	TGCGCCAGCAGTCGGGCGGGGGAGACCCAGTACTTC
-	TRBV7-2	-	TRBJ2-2	CASSPGQGELFF	TGTGCCAGCAGCCCAGGACAGGGGGAGCTGTTTTTT
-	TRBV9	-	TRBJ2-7	CASSVGQTTYEQYF	TGTGCCAGCAGCGTCGGACAGACCACCTACGAGCAGTACTTC